Listed here is a single T cell receptor (beta chain). The antigen remains unidentified. The protocol was immunoSEQ multiplex PCR, while the TCRdb copy is restricted to in-frame clones and leaves out a portion. The sample has roughly 2.4 million clones, approximately 96% seen once. The sample originates from a study of shared clonotypes between healthy human individuals. Study background: Those who served as donors were a couple of women and a few men between the ages of 18 and 49.

Study observations and caveats: A generally larger estimated richness was seen in naive subsets than in memory subsets.

The CDR3 is made up of 15 amino acids. The ends were cut back, 1 base at V and 2 bases at J, with 11 bases in the middle. The germline V gene encodes CDR1 LNHNV and CDR2 YYDKDF (reference sequence). The clonotype was recovered from a man aged 18 to 30 in good health. The chain joins TRBV15 to TRBJ2-5, with D perhaps being TRBD1 or TRBD2 (5 bases each). Material: naive CD4+ T cells sorted from blood. Subset specified: CD45RA+ positively selected. CDR3: CATSRAPGPQETQYF. The CDR3 nucleotides are TGTGCCACCAGCAGAGCACCGGGACCACAAGAGACCCAGTACTTC.